Detailed here is one T cell receptor (beta chain). This record comes from a study of blood T cell repertoires in COVID-19. J was trimmed by 0 bases and V by 2 bases; bases with no gene match: 3. The CDR3 has 16 residues. Looked up from germline, CDR1 is MNHEY and CDR2 is SVGAGI. All enrollees were roughly 18 to 89 years old and from fewer than 30 US areas. Profiled with immunoSEQ multiplex PCR; TCRdb holds only in-frame clones, not every one. The sample records fewer than 350,000 clones, under 95% being singletons. The sequence was collected from a woman between 40 and 50 years old with acute COVID-19. The chain carries TRBV6-5 and TRBJ1-3; 8 bases align to TRBD1. Sequencing input: PBMCs or T cells enriched from blood (not recorded which). The CDR3 sequence is CASSYRTGGSGNTIYF. The CDR3 DNA reads as TGTGCCAGCAGTTACCGCACAGGGGGCTCTGGAAACACCATATATTTT.